Listed below are T cell receptor beta chains from one sample, sequenced in a study of blood T cell repertoires in COVID-19. Only in-frame clones appear in the TCRdb table, and some are missing; sequencing was by immunoSEQ multiplex PCR. The sample carries approximately 150,000 clones, around 90% recorded once. The sample was peripheral blood. The receptors here all came from a man in his 70s with acute or convalescent COVID-19. Both conserved end residues are part of each CDR3.

TRBJ2-1 TRBV27 CASSFTSVRDRGKYEQFF
TRBJ2-5 TRBV7-9 CASSLASTGGETQYF
TRBJ2-1 TRBV25-1 CASSEQLLAEQFF
TRBJ1-5 TRBV19 CASSITGTQPQHF
TRBJ2-3 TRBV14 CASSPRGDTQYF
TRBJ1-5 TRBV29-1 CSVAGGGGDQPQHF
TRBJ2-1 TRBV3-1/TRBV3-2 CASSPHRGWDNEQFF
TRBJ1-1 TRBV5-1 CASSSVNTEAFF
TRBJ2-1 TRBV11-3 CASGQGGVNEQFF
TRBJ2-3 TRBV5-4 CASSLRTATDTQYF
TRBJ2-1 TRBV5-1 CASSLGGTGSGNEQFF
TRBJ2-3 TRBV6-5 CASSIDRVSTDTQYF
TRBJ1-2 TRBV7-9 CASSTTGQGGYGYTF
TRBJ2-5 TRBV3-1/TRBV3-2 CASSGYGVQETQYF
TRBJ2-7 TRBV19 CASSLSHRGMAYEQYF
TRBJ2-3 TRBV6-2/TRBV6-3 CASSPPGLGTDTQYF
TRBJ2-2 TRBV9 CASSVDRLNTGELFF
TRBJ1-4 TRBV7-9 CASSLALKGVHRNEKLFF
TRBJ1-1 TRBV2 CASSAQGSSPEAFF
TRBJ2-1 TRBV27 CASSLKLGRGAGGSSYNEQFF
TRBJ1-2 TRBV27 CASSLSATGVDYGYTF
TRBJ1-6 TRBV2 CASSAAGYENSPLHF
TRBJ2-7 TRBV3-1/TRBV3-2 CASSPGTEGYEQYF
TRBJ2-2 TRBV5-1 CASSNGLAQNTGELFF
TRBJ2-7 TRBV5-4 CASSSGGRIYEQYF
TRBJ2-7 TRBV7-6 CASSFLAGAEEQYF
TRBJ2-7 TRBV5-1 CASSLAPASGRREQYF
TRBJ2-5 TRBV19 CASSIDLKGQGGTQYF
TRBJ2-5 TRBV5-1 CASSLVTGEETQYF
TRBJ2-5 TRBV7-9 CASSLLLAGVGETQYF
TRBJ2-1 TRBV5-1 CASSEDRGRGNEQFF
TRBJ2-7 TRBV9 CASSVGREYSYEQYF
TRBJ1-6 TRBV30 CAWSVQGRTSPLHF
TRBJ2-5 TRBV25-1 CASSDSSVQETQYF
TRBJ2-7 TRBV30 CAWSPGDLYEQYF
TRBJ1-4 TRBV2 CASGGTGGEKLFF
TRBJ2-7 TRBV19 CASSTIQGSRSYEQYF
TRBJ1-4 TRBV5-6 CASSFGTATTNEKLFF
TRBJ1-1 TRBV6-1 CASSEGLVFYTEAFF
TRBJ1-2 TRBV7-9 CATAGTGGANGYTF
TRBJ2-1 TRBV3-1/TRBV3-2 CASSPGTSGRQFF
TRBJ1-4 TRBV7-2 CASSLAAGGDEKLFF
TRBJ2-7 TRBV6-4 CASSLMTGSSYEQYF
TRBJ1-5 TRBV19 CASNRGKNQPQHF
TRBJ1-1 TRBV7-9 CASSFQGADTEAFF
TRBJ2-3 TRBV5-1 CASKGGGNADTQYF
TRBJ1-1 TRBV28 CASTRQGDTEAFF
TRBJ2-1 TRBV19 CASSKRDRGVASGRNEQFF
TRBJ1-1 TRBV27 CASSSRRENTEAFF
TRBJ2-5 TRBV2 CAGGQTKETQYF